Included here is one T cell receptor (beta chain) sequence, with context. Its antigen is unknown. The data were obtained in a study of cytomegalovirus exposure and HLA in healthy donors. Findings of the study overall: In the roughly 120 validation repertoires, a later analysis found that first-cohort TCR clusters tended to co-occur. The study put around 180 TCR beta chains on its list as cytomegalovirus-associated.

The validation cohort, a group of under 150 subjects, included the donors and was separate from the roughly 670-subject first cohort. Sequencing was performed with immunoSEQ multiplex PCR; in TCRdb, only in-frame clones are kept and a portion is missing. Of approximately 280,000 clones listed, about 86% are singletons. Trimming took 2 bases from V and 0 from J, leaving 11 bases between them. This CDR3 is built from 17 residues. The V gene's germline CDR1 is SGHVS and CDR2 FNYEAQ. The sequence was collected from a woman aged 18 to 35 in good health and CMV-seronegative. The sample was PBMCs. The V call is TRBV7-6, the J call TRBJ1-6; D unresolved. The DNA of the CDR3 is TGTGCCAGCAGCTTATTGGGGAGGAGCTCCTATAATTCACCCCTCCACTTT. Translation gives CASSLLGRSSYNSPLHF.